This TCR beta chain came from a study of OX40 agonist ivuxolimab in advanced cancers. Background for the entire study: Ivuxolimab, which targeted the costimulatory receptor OX40 (CD134), was an agonistic, fully human IgG2 monoclonal antibody. Intravenous ivuxolimab was administered to patients every 2 weeks at six dose levels: 0.01, 0.1, 0.3, 1.5, 3 and 10 mg/kg. Of the approximately 50 patients in dose escalation, about 20 had hepatocellular carcinoma, some 15 had melanoma, 9 had renal cell carcinoma and 9 had head and neck cancer. In the dose-escalation cohort, around four fifths of patients were male, and the mean age was 60 years with a range of roughly 20 to 79. Prior anti-PD-1, anti-PD-L1 or anti-CTLA-4 therapy was permitted, and 35% to 40% of dose-escalation patients had received checkpoint inhibitors. Three dose-escalation patients achieved partial responses, one with hepatocellular carcinoma and two with cutaneous melanoma. The point of sequencing TCRbeta in the periphery was to test whether ivuxolimab changed TCR sequence diversity and drove clonal T-cell expansion. The paper reports the monotherapy dose-escalation portion (N of about 54 patients) of the phase I ivuxolimab trial. The research as a whole found: Partial responders in the 0.1-3.0 mg/kg groups had among the lowest normalized peripheral clonal expansion, especially among CD8+ T cells. Low levels of normalized T-cell clonal expansion were also seen in some patients who did not respond. The antigen specificity of the clonally expanded peripheral T cells was not determined. After ivuxolimab, expanded clones were on average more numerous among CD8+ T cells than among CD4+ T cells. Clonal expansion of both CD4+ and CD8+ blood T cells was observed from baseline to week 6 at doses 0.1 to 3.0 mg/kg.

Patients with autoimmune disease history or receiving systemic immunosuppression were excluded from the trial. In every dose cohort, peripheral blood was drawn for TCR sequencing at baseline, cycle 4 day 1, and cycle 7 day 1. The samples were taken from a phase I, first-in-human, multicenter, open-label dose-escalation trial of ivuxolimab. Adults with locally advanced or metastatic head and neck squamous cell, hepatocellular, melanoma or renal cell carcinoma were enrolled in the trial. Before TCR sequencing, CD4+ T cells and CD8+ T cells were sorted from peripheral blood as separate populations. Genomic DNA was isolated from the sorted cells so that the TCRbeta CDR3 region could be sequenced. TCRbeta CDR3 regions were sequenced using the immunoSEQ Assay. TCRdb obtained this table from immuneACCESS and retained in-frame rearrangements with V and J assigned. These tables miss some clones; where compared with another copy, unresolved V genes account for less than half of the shortfall, and the remainder is unexplained. Recorded for this sample are 95,000 to 100,000 clones; around 85% of them occurred a single time. The ten biggest clones cover almost 1.5% of the sample.

Notes on this clone: The antigen this receptor binds is unknown. Base-call qualities are not available, and no considerably larger clone is one nucleotide away.

Sample: CD4+ or CD8+ T cells sorted from blood, taken in a trial of the OX40 agonist ivuxolimab. This receptor was obtained from an adult with an advanced solid tumor such as melanoma, head and neck, liver or kidney cancer.

The DNA sequence follows: TGTGCCAGTCAACTAGGGACAGGGACTAATGAAAAACTGTTTTTT. This translates into CASQLGTGTNEKLFF. Here the chain combines TRBV2 and TRBJ1-4; TRBD1 matches 9 bases in the middle. For this chain, trimming is 9 bases at the V end and 2 bases at the J end, and the number of junction bases without a gene match is 7. From the cysteine up to the phenylalanine, the CDR3 has a length of 15 residues. The kept DNA is CDR3 alone, 45 bases in frame from the first base. The germline V gene yields SNHLY for CDR1 and FYNNEI for CDR2.